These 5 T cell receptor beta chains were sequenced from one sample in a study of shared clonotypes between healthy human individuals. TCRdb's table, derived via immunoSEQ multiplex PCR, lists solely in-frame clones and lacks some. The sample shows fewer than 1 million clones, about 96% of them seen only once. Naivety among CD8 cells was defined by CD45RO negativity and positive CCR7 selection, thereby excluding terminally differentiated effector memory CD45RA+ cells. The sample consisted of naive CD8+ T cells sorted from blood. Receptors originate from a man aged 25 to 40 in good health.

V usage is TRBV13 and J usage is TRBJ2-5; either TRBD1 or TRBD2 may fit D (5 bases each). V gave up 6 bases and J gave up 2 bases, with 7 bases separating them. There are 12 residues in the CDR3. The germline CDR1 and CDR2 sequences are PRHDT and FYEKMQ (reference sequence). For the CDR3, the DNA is TGTGCCAGCAGTGGGGGTCAAGAGACCCAGTACTTC. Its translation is CASSGGQETQYF.

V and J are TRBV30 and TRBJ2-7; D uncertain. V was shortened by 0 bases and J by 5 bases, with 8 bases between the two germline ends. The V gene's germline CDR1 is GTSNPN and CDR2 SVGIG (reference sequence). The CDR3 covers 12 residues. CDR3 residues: CAWSVGFHEQYF. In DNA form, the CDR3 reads TGTGCCTGGAGTGTAGGGTTCCACGAGCAGTACTTC. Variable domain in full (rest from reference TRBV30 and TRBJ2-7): SQTIHQWPATLVQPVGSPLSLECTVEGTSNPNLYWYRQAAGRGLQLLFYSVGIGQISSEVPQNLSASRPQDRQFILSSKKLLLSDSGFYLCAWSVGFHEQYFGPGTRLTVT.

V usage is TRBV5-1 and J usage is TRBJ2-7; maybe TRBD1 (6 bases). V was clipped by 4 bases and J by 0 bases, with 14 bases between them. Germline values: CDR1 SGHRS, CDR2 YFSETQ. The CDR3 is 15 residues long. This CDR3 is CASSRTAGDSYEQYF. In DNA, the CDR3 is TGCGCCAGCAGCCGAACTGCAGGGGACTCCTACGAGCAGTACTTC.

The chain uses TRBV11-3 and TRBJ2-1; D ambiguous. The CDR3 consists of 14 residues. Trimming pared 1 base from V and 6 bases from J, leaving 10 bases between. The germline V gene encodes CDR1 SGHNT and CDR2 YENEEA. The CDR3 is CASSLAFGPNEQFF. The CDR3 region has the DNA TGTGCCAGCAGCTTAGCCTTCGGGCCCAATGAGCAGTTCTTC.

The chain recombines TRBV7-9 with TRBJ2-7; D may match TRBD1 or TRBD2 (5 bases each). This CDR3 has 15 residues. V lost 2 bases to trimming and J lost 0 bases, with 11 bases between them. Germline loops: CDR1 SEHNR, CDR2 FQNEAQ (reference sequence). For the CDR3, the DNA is TGTGCCAGCAGCTTATTGGGACCAACCTCCTACGAGCAGTACTTC. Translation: CASSLLGPTSYEQYF.